This entry lists 17 T cell receptor beta chains sequenced from one sample in a study of T-cell memory formation after mild COVID-19. Each CDR3 protein gets one entry after TCRdb re-called the 5' RACE reads with MiXCR. The table lists 240,000 or so distinct CDR3 sequences, 8% to 10% of them singletons. The sequenced sample consisted of PBMCs or a T cell subset sorted from them (not recorded which). Source of these receptors: a man aged 18-30 years who had mild COVID-19 (a few samples of this study predate the infection). Cell type and time point are not known.

There are many counts of this clonotype. V and J are TRBV12-3 or TRBV12-4 and TRBJ1-3; no reliable D call. Trimming stripped 8 bases from V and 0 bases from J, with 5 bases between. This CDR3 has 12 residues. CDR3 residues: CASGSSGNTIYF. The CDR3 DNA reads as TGTGCCAGCGGCAGCTCTGGAAACACCATATATTTT.

The CDR3 loop reads CASSKVGLKQYV. The CDR3 coding sequence is TGTGCCAGCAGCAAAGTCGGTCTCAAGCAGTACGTC. The rearrangement links TRBV7-2 to TRBJ2-7; D not resolved. The germline gives CDR1 SGHTA, CDR2 FQGNSA. The V end lost 5 bases, the J end lost 8 bases, and 13 bases lay between the germline ends. This CDR3 has 12 amino acids.

This clonotype was counted many times. The chain links TRBV3-1 to TRBJ2-3; D is uncertain. Trimming removed 1 base at V and 2 bases at J, with 4 bases between. This CDR3 has 13 residues. Germline CDR1 LGHDT, CDR2 YNNKEL (reference sequence). The CDR3: CASSQGTTDTQYF. CDR3 nucleotides: TGTGCCAGCAGCCAAGGGACCACAGATACGCAGTATTTT.

The CDR3 bases are TGTGCCAGCAGTGAAGATGGCGCTGCCGGGGAGCTGTTTTTT. It codes for CASSEDGAAGELFF. This sequence joins TRBV2 and TRBJ2-2; D not certain. Germline CDR1 reads SNHLY; CDR2 reads FYNNEI. The CDR3 is 14 amino acids. Trimming left V 1 base short and J 6 bases short, with 9 bases between.

This clonotype came up many times. This chain joins TRBV30 and TRBJ2-3, with D hard to call. CDR3 length: 11 amino acids. The ends were cut back, 0 bases at V and 6 bases at J, with 4 bases in the middle. Germline V gene sequence: CDR1 GTSNPN, CDR2 SVGIG (reference sequence). CDR3 sequence: CAWSVLDTQYF. CDR3 in DNA: TGTGCCTGGAGTGTACTGGATACGCAGTATTTT.

This clonotype occurred a few times. The chain employs TRBV2 and TRBJ2-2, with 11 nucleotides matching TRBD2. There are 15 residues in the CDR3. Germline V lookup: CDR1 SNHLY, CDR2 FYNNEI. V dropped 4 bases and J dropped 3; count of bases not matched to a gene: 1. Here the CDR3 DNA reads TGTGCCAGCAGTGTTAGCGGGGGGGACACCGGGGAGCTGTTTTTT. Amino acid sequence: CASSVSGGDTGELFF.

This clonotype was counted between two and nine times. The chain employs TRBV7-8 and TRBJ1-5, with unresolved D. Germline CDR1 reads SGHVS; CDR2 reads FQNEAQ. The CDR3 consists of 14 residues. V was trimmed by 5 bases and J by 5 bases, leaving 13 bases between them. CDR3 in DNA: TGTGCCAGCAGCCTCCGCGACGGGGATCAGCCCCAGCATTTT. Its translation: CASSLRDGDQPQHF.

This clonotype was counted a few times. The rearrangement uses TRBV4-3 and TRBJ1-2; a weak D match, TRBD1 (6 bases). The V gene's germline CDR1 is LGHNA and CDR2 YSLEER. The CDR3 is 13 residues long. Trimming took off 2 bases at V and 8 bases at J, with 12 bases between the two ends. CDR3 in amino acids: CASSQLQGHGYTF. CDR3 bases: TGCGCCAGCAGCCAATTACAGGGACACGGCTACACCTTC.

Only a few counts were recorded for this clonotype. The chain links TRBV19 to TRBJ2-2; the D gene is possibly TRBD2 (6 bases). Germline CDR1 reads LNHDA; CDR2 reads SQIVND (reference sequence). Trimming took 7 bases from V and 6 from J, leaving 15 bases between them. The CDR3 spans 14 residues. The CDR3 loop is CASIAGPTAGELFF. The CDR3 region has the DNA TGTGCCAGTATTGCGGGGCCGACGGCCGGGGAGCTGTTTTTT.

This clonotype was picked up a small number of times. This chain joins TRBV7-2 and TRBJ2-3, with D possibly being TRBD1 (5 bases). Germline V gene sequence: CDR1 SGHTA, CDR2 FQGNSA. The ends were cut back, 2 bases at V and 1 base at J, with 10 bases in the middle. The CDR3 loop spans 15 amino acids. This CDR3 is CASSLLVGRTDTQYF. The CDR3 nucleotides are TGTGCCAGCAGCTTACTCGTGGGGCGCACAGATACGCAGTATTTT.

The table lists this clonotype with a few counts. The V and J genes are TRBV20-1 and TRBJ2-7; D is unclear. Germline loops: CDR1 DFQATT, CDR2 SNEGSKA (reference sequence). The germline V and J ends were trimmed by 3 bases and 5 bases, with 8 bases remaining between them. The CDR3 spans 11 residues. CDR3 protein: CSASGTDEQYF. In nucleotides, the CDR3 is TGCAGTGCTAGCGGAACCGACGAGCAGTACTTC.

This clonotype was detected many times. V is TRBV12-3 or TRBV12-4 and J is TRBJ2-1; D not resolved. This CDR3 is built from 15 residues. V was cut by 6 bases and J by 0 bases, with 12 bases left in between. The CDR3 bases are TGTGCCAGCAGGGACCGCCTGAGCTCCTACAATGAGCAGTTCTTC. Residues: CASRDRLSSYNEQFF.

This clonotype was observed a few times. The chain recombines TRBV20-1 with TRBJ2-3; D unclear. The CDR3 extends over 14 amino acids. V lost 6 bases, J lost 0 bases, and 13 bases lay in between. Germline lookup yields CDR1 DFQATT and CDR2 SNEGSKA (reference sequence). The CDR3 loop is CSADGRSSTDTQYF. The CDR3 DNA reads as TGCAGTGCCGACGGAAGATCTAGCACAGATACGCAGTATTTT.

The sample holds a few counts of this clonotype. The chain links TRBV3-1 to TRBJ2-5; D is possibly TRBD1 (6 bases). V was trimmed by 6 bases and J by 5 bases, leaving 10 bases between them. This CDR3 has 12 amino acids. CDR1 and CDR2 from the germline V gene are LGHDT and YNNKEL (reference sequence). CDR3 sequence: CASRGASETQYF. The CDR3 DNA follows: TGTGCCAGCAGGGGGGCCAGTGAGACCCAGTACTTC.

The rearrangement links TRBV20-1 to TRBJ1-6, with unresolved D. V was clipped by 6 bases and J by 8 bases, with 11 bases between them. The CDR3 contains 12 residues. The germline V gene has CDR1 DFQATT and CDR2 SNEGSKA (reference sequence). CDR3 sequence reads: CSAYHPDSPLHF. CDR3 coding DNA: TGCAGTGCCTACCATCCGGATTCACCCCTCCACTTT.

The genes are TRBV5-5 and TRBJ2-3, with 11 nucleotides matching TRBD1. This CDR3 is 16 amino acids long. Germline CDR1 SGHKS, CDR2 YYEKEE (reference sequence). The J segment lost 4 bases and the V segment lost 4 bases, leaving 8 bases of the junction unmatched. For the CDR3, the DNA is TGTGCCAGCAGCGTCACGGACAGGGGGCGAGCAGATACGCAGTATTTT. Translating it yields CASSVTDRGRADTQYF.

The genes are TRBV2 and TRBJ2-1; 8 bases match TRBD2. After removal of 0 bases from V and 4 bases from J, the junction contained 5 bases not matched to a gene. Germline-derived CDR1 and CDR2 are SNHLY and FYNNEI. The length of the CDR3 is 16 residues. In DNA, the CDR3 is TGTGCCAGCAGTGAAGCGTACGCGGGGGGTTACAATGAGCAGTTCTTC. Translated: CASSEAYAGGYNEQFF.